These T cell receptor beta chains were read from a single sample in a study of cytomegalovirus exposure and HLA in healthy donors. Clones were sequenced by immunoSEQ multiplex PCR, and TCRdb holds only the in-frame ones, with some missing. Of 150,000 to 200,000 clones in the sample, approximately 86% were seen once. The material sequenced was PBMCs. All receptors derive from a woman aged 18-30 years in good health and CMV-seronegative. Each CDR3 is given with its conserved first and last residue. D genes are given only for firm matches. Size tells how often a clone was seen (once, few, many) or the class of an expanded clone, and some rows leave it out.

CDR3 DNA	CDR3 protein	CDR3 length	V gene	clone size	D gene	J gene
TGTGCCAGCAGTGAATACTCGGGATACGAGCAGTACTTC	CASSEYSGYEQYF	13	TRBV6-1	.	.	TRBJ2-7
TGTGCCAGCACCCGAAGGGGAGGGGCCTACGAGCAGTACTTC	CASTRRGGAYEQYF	14	TRBV27	.	TRBD2	TRBJ2-7
TGTGCCAGCAGCCTTATTCGCGCACCAGATACGCAGTATTTT	CASSLIRAPDTQYF	14	TRBV27	.	.	TRBJ2-3
TGTGCCAGCATAGACAGGGCCGAGCAGTTCTTC	CASIDRAEQFF	11	TRBV2	.	TRBD1	TRBJ2-1
TGTGCCAGCAGCGTAGAGGGAAACAGGGCGTTTGGGGACTATGGCTACACCTTC	CASSVEGNRAFGDYGYTF	18	TRBV9	.	.	TRBJ1-2
TGTGCCAGCAGCCACTCGTGGGGAGGCACTGAAGCTTTCTTT	CASSHSWGGTEAFF	14	TRBV7-8	.	.	TRBJ1-1
TGTGCCAGCAGCCGGGGGGAGACGACTGAGCAGTTCTTC	CASSRGETTEQFF	13	TRBV9	.	TRBD2	TRBJ2-1
TGTGCCAGCAGCCCCCGGGACAGGGGCTCCTACGAGCAGTACTTC	CASSPRDRGSYEQYF	15	TRBV7-9	once	TRBD1	TRBJ2-7
TGCGCCAGCAGCTTGGCTGGTATCCCGGGAGACCTAAACTATGGCTACACCTTC	CASSLAGIPGDLNYGYTF	18	TRBV5-1	.	.	TRBJ1-2
TGTGCCAGCAGCCCGCCGACTAGCGGGGGGGCGAATACGCAGTATTTT	CASSPPTSGGANTQYF	16	TRBV27	.	TRBD2	TRBJ2-3
TGCGCCAGCAGCCAACAGAACAGGGGGCTCGGCGGGGAGCTGTTTTTT	CASSQQNRGLGGELFF	16	TRBV4-3	once	TRBD1	TRBJ2-2
TGTGCCACATTTCAGAACTATGGCTACACCTTC	CATFQNYGYTF	11	TRBV6-1	once	.	TRBJ1-2
TGTGCCAGCAGCCCGCCCCCCACGACAGGGACTGGCTACACCTTC	CASSPPPTTGTGYTF	15	TRBV6-1	.	TRBD1	TRBJ1-2
TGTGCCAGCAGCCCGGCCCAGGGGGACACTGAAGCTTTCTTT	CASSPAQGDTEAFF	14	TRBV5-4	.	TRBD1	TRBJ1-1
TGTGCCAGCAGCGTAGACGAGCGGAGGCCCCAGCATTTT	CASSVDERRPQHF	13	TRBV9	.	.	TRBJ1-5
TGCAGCGTTGAAGGGGACAGCCATGAGCAGTTCTTC	CSVEGDSHEQFF	12	TRBV29-1	.	TRBD1	TRBJ2-1
TGTGCCAGCAGCGACAACAGGGGTACAAACACTGAAGCTTTCTTT	CASSDNRGTNTEAFF	15	TRBV6-1	.	TRBD1	TRBJ1-1
TGTGCCAGCAGTTACGGGCAGGCACCAAGCACAGATACGCAGTATTTT	CASSYGQAPSTDTQYF	16	TRBV6-5	.	.	TRBJ2-3
TGCAGCGTTGATAGTCCAACAGATACGCAGTATTTT	CSVDSPTDTQYF	12	TRBV29-1	.	.	TRBJ2-3
TGTGCCAGCAGCTCTTCAGCGGGGGCTTGGAATCAGCCCCAGCATTTT	CASSSSAGAWNQPQHF	16	TRBV7-9	few	.	TRBJ1-5
TGTGCCACCAGCAGTCGACAGGGCCTCCTCAATCAGCCCCAGCATTTT	CATSSRQGLLNQPQHF	16	TRBV15	.	TRBD1	TRBJ1-5
TGTGCCAGCAGCCCCGCCCCCGGGACAGGAGCCTACGAGCAGTACTTC	CASSPAPGTGAYEQYF	16	TRBV11-1	.	TRBD1	TRBJ2-7
TGTGCCAGCAGTCACGGACAGGGGGCTAATGAAAAACTGTTTTTT	CASSHGQGANEKLFF	15	TRBV6-5	.	TRBD1	TRBJ1-4
TGTGCCAGCAGTTTCAGGCAGCTCAATGAGCAGTTCTTC	CASSFRQLNEQFF	13	TRBV27	.	.	TRBJ2-1
TGTGCCATCAGCCTCACAGGGAATACGGCCAAAAACATTCAGTACTTC	CAISLTGNTAKNIQYF	16	TRBV10-3	.	.	TRBJ2-4
TGCGCCAGCAGCCAAGAGAGCCCTCCTAGGGGTGGGGGCACAGATACGCAGTATTTT	CASSQESPPRGGGTDTQYF	19	TRBV4-3	.	.	TRBJ2-3
TGTGCCAGCTCTTCAACAGGGGGCCACAATGAGCAGTTCTTC	CASSSTGGHNEQFF	14	TRBV18	.	TRBD1	TRBJ2-1
TGTGCCAGCAGCGTACTTGGGGGCACCTGGGGGGGCTACACCTTC	CASSVLGGTWGGYTF	15	TRBV6-5	.	.	TRBJ1-2
TGTGCCAGCAGTCCCAGACAGGGGGCGGCCTTTTATGGCTACACCTTC	CASSPRQGAAFYGYTF	16	TRBV27	.	TRBD1	TRBJ1-2
TGTGCCAGCAGCCGCCCCAGTGGGGCCAACGTCCTGACTTTC	CASSRPSGANVLTF	14	TRBV5-4	.	.	TRBJ2-6
TGCAGCGCCAGGGGCGGGGGTAACGAGCAGTACTTC	CSARGGGNEQYF	12	TRBV29-1	.	.	TRBJ2-7
TGTGCCAGCAGTTCCCCTAAATTTTTGTACACCGGGGAGCTGTTTTTT	CASSSPKFLYTGELFF	16	TRBV27	.	.	TRBJ2-2
TGTGCCAGTAGTTTGGCCGGGACAGGGGGAGGTCAGCCCCAGCATTTT	CASSLAGTGGGQPQHF	16	TRBV19	once	TRBD1	TRBJ1-5
TGTGCTAGTGGTTTATTTGGACAGGGGCGCTATGGCTACACCTTC	CASGLFGQGRYGYTF	15	TRBV12-5	few	TRBD1	TRBJ1-2
TGTGCCAGCAGTCCAACAGGACAGGGGGTGGGCACCGGGGAGCTGTTTTTT	CASSPTGQGVGTGELFF	17	TRBV2	.	TRBD1	TRBJ2-2
TGTGCCAGCAGCCAGACCGAGGGCACTGAAGCTTTCTTT	CASSQTEGTEAFF	13	TRBV9	.	.	TRBJ1-1
TGTGCCAGCAGCGGAGGGACAGGGCCAATTTATGGCTACACCTTC	CASSGGTGPIYGYTF	15	TRBV9	.	TRBD1	TRBJ1-2
TGTGCCAGCTCTCGGCCAGGGGGAGAGACCCAGTACTTC	CASSRPGGETQYF	13	TRBV18	.	TRBD1	TRBJ2-5
TGTGCCAGCAGCCCCCACGGGGAGGTATTTGAACTGTTTTTT	CASSPHGEVFELFF	14	TRBV9	.	.	TRBJ1-4
TGTGCCACCAGCAGGGATAGGGACAGGGGGACTACTTACTTC	CATSRDRDRGTTYF	14	TRBV15	few	TRBD1	TRBJ2-5
TGCGCCAGCAGCTTGGCCACAGGTTTTTACTATGGCTACACCTTC	CASSLATGFYYGYTF	15	TRBV5-1	few	.	TRBJ1-2
TGTGCCAGCTCACCCCAGTCTGATCAGCCCCAGCATTTT	CASSPQSDQPQHF	13	TRBV18	.	.	TRBJ1-5
TGCGCCAGCAGCCAAGATCGGGTGGCTGGGGCCAACGTCCTGACTTTC	CASSQDRVAGANVLTF	16	TRBV4-3	.	.	TRBJ2-6
TGTGCCAGTAAGGGGGGGCGCGAGACCCAGTACTTC	CASKGGRETQYF	12	TRBV19	.	.	TRBJ2-5